This T cell receptor beta chain was identified in a study of T cells in Graves' hyperthyroidism and ophthalmopathy. For the study at large: Peripheral blood sampling occurred at initial diagnosis, before any treatment.

The germline V and J ends were trimmed by 2 bases and 9 bases, with 17 bases remaining between them. This CDR3 is built from 14 residues. Germline-derived CDR1 and CDR2 are SGHRS and YFSETQ. Study-wide findings and caveats: Model output signaled ophthalmopathy a median approximately 6 months ahead of onset.

The investigators amplified TCR beta CDR3 regions from RNA transcripts. HTBI primers were the set used in a first-round RT-PCR of the TCR CDR3. TCRdb passed the multiplex PCR reads through MiXCR, listing each CDR3 protein once. The table records approximately 640,000 distinct CDR3 sequences, 15% to 20% of them present only once. This clonotype showed up just a few times. Its specificity is not known. Isolation of PBMCs was performed on 8.5 to 10 ml fresh peripheral blood. The TCR sequence derives from a man between 50 and 59 years old with Graves' hyperthyroidism. The sample taken for sequencing was blood. The chain uses TRBV5-1 and TRBJ1-2, with a weak D call TRBD1 (5 bases). The CDR3 spells CASSFNPGPNRYTF. The CDR3 coding sequence is TGCGCCAGCAGCTTTAACCCGGGACCCAACCGCTACACCTTC.